The 23 T cell receptor beta chains below were found in one sample sequenced in a study of cytotoxic CD8 clonotypes in ibrutinib-treated CLL. The protocol was immunoSEQ multiplex PCR, while the TCRdb copy is restricted to in-frame clones and leaves out a portion. The sample contains tens of thousands of clones, about half of which appear only once. The material was PBMCs, obtained before ibrutinib treatment. The receptors were sampled from a human donor with chronic lymphocytic leukemia.

This clone occurred a few times. This chain joins TRBV2 and TRBJ1-5; the D gene is possibly TRBD1 (6 bases). The CDR3 length is 17 residues. Germline lookup yields CDR1 SNHLY and CDR2 FYNNEI. Trimming shortened V by 5 bases and J by 1 base, and 18 bases separated the two germline ends. CDR3 sequence reads: CASSPGAGTISNQPQHF. The DNA for the CDR3 is TGTGCCAGCAGTCCTGGCGCCGGGACAATAAGCAATCAGCCCCAGCATTTT.

The chain uses TRBV5-1 and TRBJ2-7; TRBD1 agrees at 7 bases. There are 17 residues in the CDR3. CDR1 SGHRS and CDR2 YFSETQ come from the germline V gene. Trimming removed 4 bases from V and 2 bases from J; junction bases left unmatched: 15. The CDR3 loop is CASSRGEQGSLPYEQYF. Here the CDR3 DNA reads TGCGCCAGCAGCCGAGGCGAACAGGGGTCGCTCCCCTACGAGCAGTACTTC.

The chain employs TRBV10-1 and TRBJ2-1; D assignment may be TRBD1 or TRBD2 (5 bases each). Trimming took off 3 bases at V and 3 bases at J, with 9 bases between the two ends. This CDR3 spans 14 amino acids. Per germline, CDR1 WNHNN and CDR2 SYGVQD (reference sequence). CDR3 nucleotide sequence: TGCGCCAGCAGTGATGAGGGGCTCTACAATGAGCAGTTCTTC. Translated: CASSDEGLYNEQFF.

This clone was detected many times. J is TRBJ1-5 and V is TRBV7-6; no definite D call. The CDR3 has 13 amino acids. Looked up from germline, CDR1 is SGHVS and CDR2 is FNYEAQ. Trimming removed 4 bases from V and 3 bases from J, with 7 bases in between. CDR3 in amino acids: CASSSSPNQPQHF. CDR3 nucleotide sequence: TGTGCCAGCAGCTCCTCACCCAATCAGCCCCAGCATTTT.

This sequence joins TRBV11-2 and TRBJ2-5; D call uncertain. Germline V gene sequence: CDR1 SGHAT, CDR2 FQNNGV. V was cut by 2 bases and J by 1 base, with 11 bases left in between. This CDR3 has 15 residues. This CDR3 is CASSLIWSVQETQYF. DNA of the CDR3: TGTGCCAGCAGCTTAATTTGGTCAGTCCAAGAGACCCAGTACTTC. Full variable domain (missing parts from reference TRBV11-2 and TRBJ2-5): EAGVAQSPRYKIIEKRQSVAFWCNPISGHATLYWYQQILGQGPKLLIQFQNNGVVDDSQLPKDRFSAERLKGVDSTLKIQPAKLEDSAVYLCASSLIWSVQETQYFGPGTRLLVL.

This clone has more than one count but fewer than ten. This chain uses TRBV13 with TRBJ2-5; 7 bases fit TRBD1. This CDR3 is 15 amino acids long. V gave up 4 bases and J gave up 7 bases; unmatched junction bases: 12. Germline CDR1 PRHDT, CDR2 FYEKMQ (reference sequence). Here the CDR3 reads CASSSRQGRLGTQYF. CDR3 in DNA: TGTGCCAGCAGCTCCCGACAGGGTCGGTTGGGGACCCAGTACTTC.

CDR3 amino acids: CASSPRLAGEQYF. CDR3 in DNA: TGTGCCAGCAGTCCCCGACTAGCGGGTGAGCAGTACTTC. The chain links TRBV2 to TRBJ2-7, with TRBD2 matching 10 bases. Germline values: CDR1 SNHLY, CDR2 FYNNEI. The CDR3 is 13 residues long. V was clipped by 5 bases and J by 7 bases; unmatched bases: 5.

The chain recombines TRBV11-2 with TRBJ1-1; maybe TRBD1 (6 bases). The germline V and J ends were trimmed by 2 bases and 2 bases, with 15 bases remaining between them. The CDR3 is 16 residues long. Germline assignment: CDR1 SGHAT and CDR2 FQNNGV. The CDR3 bases are TGTGCCAGCAGCTTAAACTCAGGGGCAGAAAACACTGAAGCTTTCTTT. Encoded protein: CASSLNSGAENTEAFF.

This clone was picked up a small number of times. The gene calls are TRBV10-3 and TRBJ2-7; 8 bases map to TRBD1. This CDR3 region has 12 residues. The trim removed 10 bases at V and 4 bases at J, leaving 6 bases unmatched. Germline-derived CDR1 and CDR2 are ENHRY and SYGVKD. CDR3 loop: CATGQGTYEQYF. The DNA for the CDR3 is TGTGCCACCGGACAGGGCACTTACGAGCAGTACTTC.

The V call is TRBV7-9, the J call TRBJ1-4, with unresolved D. Germline CDR1 reads SEHNR; CDR2 reads FQNEAQ (reference sequence). This CDR3 has 18 residues. The ends were cut back, 1 base at V and 2 bases at J, with 17 bases in the middle. CDR3: CASSLVWADLNTNEKLFF. Here the CDR3 DNA reads TGTGCCAGCAGCTTAGTGTGGGCAGACTTAAATACTAATGAAAAACTGTTTTTT.

The chain has TRBV6-1 and TRBJ1-1, with a weak D call TRBD1 (6 bases). The CDR3 has 15 residues. In germline, CDR1 is MNHNS, CDR2 SASEGT. Deletions cut 6 bases from V and 10 bases from J, with 24 bases between. The CDR3: CASRWDNGVLVSAFF. The CDR3 DNA sequence: TGTGCCAGCAGATGGGACAATGGAGTGCTAGTTTCAGCTTTCTTT.

This clone was observed a few times. The chain employs TRBV19 and TRBJ1-3; D might be TRBD1 (6 bases). V was clipped by 0 bases and J by 0 bases, with 12 bases between them. The CDR3 sequence is 17 residues long. Germline V gives CDR1 LNHDA, CDR2 SQIVND (reference sequence). The CDR3 region has the DNA TGTGCCAGTAGTATAGATCACTGGGGACACTCTGGAAACACCATATATTTT. Protein product: CASSIDHWGHSGNTIYF. The entire variable domain, with the rest obtained from reference TRBV19 and TRBJ1-3, is as follows: DGGITQSPKYLFRKEGQNVTLSCEQNLNHDAMYWYRQDPGQGLRLIYYSQIVNDFQKGDIAEGYSVSREKKESFPLTVTSAQKNPTAFYLCASSIDHWGHSGNTIYFGEGSWLTVV.

The chain employs TRBV5-4 and TRBJ1-2; D is uncertain. The CDR3 loop spans 13 amino acids. CDR1 SGHNT and CDR2 YYREEE come from the germline V gene (reference sequence). Trimming stripped 2 bases from V and 7 bases from J, with 12 bases between. CDR3 coding DNA: TGTGCCAGCAGCTTTTCCAGGACCGGTGGCTACACCTTC. Its protein is CASSFSRTGGYTF.

The rearrangement links TRBV2 to TRBJ2-3, with no clear D. Trimming shortened V by 5 bases and J by 3 bases, and 6 bases separated the two germline ends. In germline, CDR1 is SNHLY, CDR2 FYNNEI. This CDR3 is 12 amino acids long. The CDR3 is CASSPETDTQYF. CDR3 in DNA: TGTGCCAGCAGTCCCGAGACAGATACGCAGTATTTT.

The chain links TRBV5-1 to TRBJ2-7, with TRBD1 matching 7 bases. Per the germline V gene, CDR1 is SGHRS and CDR2 is YFSETQ. The CDR3 has 15 amino acids. After removal of 4 bases from V and 2 bases from J, the junction contained 9 bases not matched to a gene. The CDR3 coding sequence is TGCGCCAGCAGCCCCCCGACAGGGTCCCCCTACGAGCAGTACTTC. Encoded protein: CASSPPTGSPYEQYF.

The gene calls are TRBV4-2 and TRBJ1-2, with a weak D call TRBD1 (6 bases). V was cut by 0 bases and J by 7 bases, with 18 bases left in between. CDR3 length equals 16 residues. Germline V CDR1 and CDR2: LGHNA, YNFKEQ. The CDR3 DNA follows: TGTGCCAGCAGCCAAGAGAGACCGGGGGCGAGAAGTGGCTACACCTTC. It translates to CASSQERPGARSGYTF.

This clone was observed a handful of times. J is TRBJ1-2 and V is TRBV20-1; D not resolved. The CDR3 runs to 11 residues. The V gene's germline CDR1 is DFQATT and CDR2 SNEGSKA (reference sequence). V was clipped by 2 bases and J by 7 bases, with 8 bases between them. Written as DNA, the CDR3 is TGCAGTGCTAGATTTCAGGCTGGCTACACCTTC. As protein: CSARFQAGYTF.

V and J are TRBV28 and TRBJ1-4; 9 bases line up with TRBD1. Germline CDR1 is MDHEN and CDR2 is SYDVKM. With V trimmed by 2 bases and J by 4 bases, 2 bases remained unmatched. This CDR3 spans 15 amino acids. The CDR3 protein is CASSLRTGVNEKLFF. The CDR3 DNA is TGTGCCAGCAGTTTAAGGACAGGGGTTAATGAAAAACTGTTTTTT.

This chain uses TRBV30 with TRBJ1-2; D might be TRBD1 (5 bases). With 2 bases removed from V and 6 bases from J, the gap between germline ends came to 10 bases. The CDR3 length is 12 residues. Germline V gene lookup returns CDR1 GTSNPN and CDR2 SVGIG (reference sequence). This CDR3 reads CAWSWGFDGYTF. CDR3 sequence (DNA): TGTGCCTGGAGTTGGGGGTTTGATGGCTACACCTTC. The variable domain in full, completed from reference TRBV30 and TRBJ1-2, reads SQTIHQWPATLVQPVGSPLSLECTVEGTSNPNLYWYRQAAGRGLQLLFYSVGIGQISSEVPQNLSASRPQDRQFILSSKKLLLSDSGFYLCAWSWGFDGYTFGSGTRLTVV.

In its sample, this clone was seen a few times. The rearrangement uses TRBV2 and TRBJ2-5, with D perhaps matching TRBD2 (6 bases). CDR3 length: 14 amino acids. CDR1 and CDR2 (germline): SNHLY, FYNNEI. V was cut by 5 bases and J by 9 bases, with 19 bases left in between. DNA of the CDR3: TGTGCCAGCAGTCGACGACTAGGGCCCTGGGCCCAGTACTTC. Residues: CASSRRLGPWAQYF.

The J gene is TRBJ1-1, the V gene TRBV9, with unresolved D. V lost 4 bases to trimming and J lost 3 bases, with 16 bases between them. The CDR3 spans 15 residues. Germline values: CDR1 SGDLS, CDR2 YYNGEE. The chain's CDR3 is CASSLGPYPDTEAFF. CDR3 bases: TGTGCCAGCAGCCTAGGACCTTACCCCGACACTGAAGCTTTCTTT. Complete variable domain (other parts from reference TRBV9 and TRBJ1-1): DSGVTQTPKHLITATGQRVTLRCSPRSGDLSVYWYQQSLDQGLQFLIQYYNGEERAKGNILERFSAQQFPDLHSELNLSSLELGDSALYFCASSLGPYPDTEAFFGQGTRLTVV.

The chain uses TRBV28 and TRBJ1-5, with D possibly being TRBD1 (5 bases). Germline loops: CDR1 MDHEN, CDR2 SYDVKM. V lost 5 bases and J lost 3, with 14 bases in between. The CDR3 has 15 amino acids. The CDR3 reads CASSRMEGPNQPQHF. In DNA, the CDR3 is TGTGCCAGCAGTCGCATGGAGGGACCCAATCAGCCCCAGCATTTT.

Here the CDR3 reads CASGTAGNYGYTF. In DNA, the CDR3 is TGTGCCAGCGGGACGGCGGGTAACTATGGCTACACCTTC. The V gene is TRBV6-5, the J gene TRBJ1-2, with D perhaps TRBD1 (5 bases). Trimming stripped 8 bases from V and 1 base from J, with 11 bases between. Looked up from germline, CDR1 is MNHEY and CDR2 is SVGAGI. The length of the CDR3 is 13 residues.